This TCR beta chain was identified during a study of blood T cells in healthy people across ages. The second PCR ran about 6 to 11 cycles with a sample-barcoded 5' primer and J-beta primers. TCRdb re-called the 5' RACE reads through MiXCR, storing one row per CDR3 protein. This table has about 570,000 distinct CDR3 sequences, about 27% appearing once. The sample holds many counts of this clonotype. In germline, CDR1 is KGHDR, CDR2 SFDVKD. V lost 4 bases, J lost 5 bases, and 4 bases stayed unmatched. The CDR3 length is 14 residues. Another study also made use of these data, one on T cells of mothers and their children.

Material: blood. The chain joins TRBV24-1 to TRBJ2-1; 7 bases agree with TRBD1. This TCR was sampled from a boy between 2 and 10 years old in good health. The CDR3 region has the DNA TGTGCCACCAGTGAGGACAGGATTAACAATGAGCAGTTCTTC. Translating it yields CATSEDRINNEQFF.